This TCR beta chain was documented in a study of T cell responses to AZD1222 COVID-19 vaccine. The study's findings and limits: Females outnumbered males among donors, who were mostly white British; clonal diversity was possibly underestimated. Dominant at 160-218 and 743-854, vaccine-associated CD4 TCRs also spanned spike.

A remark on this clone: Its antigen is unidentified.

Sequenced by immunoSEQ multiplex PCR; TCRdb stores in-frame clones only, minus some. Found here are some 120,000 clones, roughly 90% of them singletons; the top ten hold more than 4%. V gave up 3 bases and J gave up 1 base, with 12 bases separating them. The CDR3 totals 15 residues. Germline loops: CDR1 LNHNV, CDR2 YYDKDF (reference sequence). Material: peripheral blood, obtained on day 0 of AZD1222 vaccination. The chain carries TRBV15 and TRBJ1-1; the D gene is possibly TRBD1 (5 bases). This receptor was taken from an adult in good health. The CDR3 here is CATSRDVGGNTEAFF. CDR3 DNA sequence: TGTGCCACCAGCAGGGATGTGGGGGGGAACACTGAAGCTTTCTTT.